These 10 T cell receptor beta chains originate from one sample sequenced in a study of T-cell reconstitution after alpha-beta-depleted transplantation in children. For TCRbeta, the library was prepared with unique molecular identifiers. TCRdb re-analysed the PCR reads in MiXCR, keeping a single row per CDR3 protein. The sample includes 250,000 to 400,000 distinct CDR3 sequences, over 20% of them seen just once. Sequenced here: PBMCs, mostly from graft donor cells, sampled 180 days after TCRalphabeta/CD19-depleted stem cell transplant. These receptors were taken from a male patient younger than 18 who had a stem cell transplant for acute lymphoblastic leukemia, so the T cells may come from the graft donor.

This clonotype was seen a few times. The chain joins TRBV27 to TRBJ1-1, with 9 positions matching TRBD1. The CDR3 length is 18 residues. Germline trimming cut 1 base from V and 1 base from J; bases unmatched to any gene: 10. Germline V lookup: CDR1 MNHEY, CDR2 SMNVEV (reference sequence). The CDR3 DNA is TGTGCCAGCAGTTTATTAGGACAGGGGCGAAAATGGAACACTGAAGCTTTCTTT. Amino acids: CASSLLGQGRKWNTEAFF.

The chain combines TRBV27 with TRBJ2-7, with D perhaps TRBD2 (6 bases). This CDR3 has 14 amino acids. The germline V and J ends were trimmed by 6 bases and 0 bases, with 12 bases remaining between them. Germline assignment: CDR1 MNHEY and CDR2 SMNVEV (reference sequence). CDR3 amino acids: CASRTPGSSYEQYF. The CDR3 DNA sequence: TGTGCCAGCAGGACGCCCGGGAGCTCCTACGAGCAGTACTTC.

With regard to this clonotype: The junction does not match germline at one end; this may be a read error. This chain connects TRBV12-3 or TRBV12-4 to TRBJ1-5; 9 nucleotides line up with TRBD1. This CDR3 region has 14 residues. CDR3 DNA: TGTGCCAGCAGTGGACAGGGGCTCAATCAGCCCCAGAATTTT. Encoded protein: CASSGQGLNQPQNF.

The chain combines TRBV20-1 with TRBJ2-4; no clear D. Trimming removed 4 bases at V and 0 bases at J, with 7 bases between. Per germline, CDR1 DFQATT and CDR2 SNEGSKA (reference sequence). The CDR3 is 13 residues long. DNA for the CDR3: TGCAGTGCTAACTCGGTAGCCAAAAACATTCAGTACTTC. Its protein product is CSANSVAKNIQYF.

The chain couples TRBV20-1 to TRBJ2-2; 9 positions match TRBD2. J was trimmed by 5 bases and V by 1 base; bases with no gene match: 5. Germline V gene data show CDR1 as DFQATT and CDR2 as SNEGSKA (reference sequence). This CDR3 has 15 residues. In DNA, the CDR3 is TGCAGTGCTAGAGTCACTAGCGGGTGGACCGGGGAGCTGTTTTTT. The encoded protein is CSARVTSGWTGELFF.

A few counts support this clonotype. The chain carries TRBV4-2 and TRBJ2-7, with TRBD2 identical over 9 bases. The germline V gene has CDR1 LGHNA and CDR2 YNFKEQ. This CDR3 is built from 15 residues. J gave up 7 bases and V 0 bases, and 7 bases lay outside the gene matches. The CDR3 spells CASSQEGTSPREQYF. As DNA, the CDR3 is TGTGCCAGCAGCCAAGAAGGGACTAGCCCCCGGGAGCAGTACTTC.

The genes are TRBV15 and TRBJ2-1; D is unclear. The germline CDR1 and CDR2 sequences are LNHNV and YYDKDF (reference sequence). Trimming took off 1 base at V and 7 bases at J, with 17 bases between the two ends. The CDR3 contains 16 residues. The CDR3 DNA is TGTGCCACCAGCAGAGGAGCGTCTGCGCTTGGGAATGAGCAGTTCTTC. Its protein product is CATSRGASALGNEQFF.

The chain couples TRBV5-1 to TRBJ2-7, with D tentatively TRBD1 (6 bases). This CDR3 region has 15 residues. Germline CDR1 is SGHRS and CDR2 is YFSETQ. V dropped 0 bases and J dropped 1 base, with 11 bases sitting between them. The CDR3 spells CASSLDRDQSYEQYF. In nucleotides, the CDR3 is TGCGCCAGCAGCTTGGACAGGGATCAATCCTACGAGCAGTACTTC.

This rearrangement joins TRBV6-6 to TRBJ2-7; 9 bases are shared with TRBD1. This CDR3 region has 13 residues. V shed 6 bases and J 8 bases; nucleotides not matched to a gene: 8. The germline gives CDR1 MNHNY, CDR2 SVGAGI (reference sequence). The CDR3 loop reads CASSTGTGSQQYF. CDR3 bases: TGTGCCAGCAGCACCGGGACAGGGTCACAGCAGTACTTC.

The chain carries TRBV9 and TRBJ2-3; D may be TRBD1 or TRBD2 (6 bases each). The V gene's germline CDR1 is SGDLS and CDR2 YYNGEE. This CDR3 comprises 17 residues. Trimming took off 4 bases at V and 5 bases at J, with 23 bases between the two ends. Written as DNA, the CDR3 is TGTGCCAGCAGCCACAGGGTGGAGGGAGGTCCTGGAGATACGCAGTATTTT. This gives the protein CASSHRVEGGPGDTQYF.